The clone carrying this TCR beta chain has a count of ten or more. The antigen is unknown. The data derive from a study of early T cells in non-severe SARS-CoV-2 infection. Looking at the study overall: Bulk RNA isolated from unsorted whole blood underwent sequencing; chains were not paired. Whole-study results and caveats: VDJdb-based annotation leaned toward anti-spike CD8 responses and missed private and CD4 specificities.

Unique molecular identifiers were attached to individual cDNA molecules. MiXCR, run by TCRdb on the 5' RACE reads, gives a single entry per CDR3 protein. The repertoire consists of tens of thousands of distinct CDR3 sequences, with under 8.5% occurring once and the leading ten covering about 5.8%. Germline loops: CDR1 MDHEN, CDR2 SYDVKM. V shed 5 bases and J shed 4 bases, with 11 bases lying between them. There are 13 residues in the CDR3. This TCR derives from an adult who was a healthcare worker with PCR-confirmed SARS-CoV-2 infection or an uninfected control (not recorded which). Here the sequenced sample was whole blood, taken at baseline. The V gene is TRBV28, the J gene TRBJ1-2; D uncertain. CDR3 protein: CASSPVGFYGYTF. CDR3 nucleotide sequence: TGTGCCAGCAGTCCGGTGGGATTCTATGGCTACACCTTC.